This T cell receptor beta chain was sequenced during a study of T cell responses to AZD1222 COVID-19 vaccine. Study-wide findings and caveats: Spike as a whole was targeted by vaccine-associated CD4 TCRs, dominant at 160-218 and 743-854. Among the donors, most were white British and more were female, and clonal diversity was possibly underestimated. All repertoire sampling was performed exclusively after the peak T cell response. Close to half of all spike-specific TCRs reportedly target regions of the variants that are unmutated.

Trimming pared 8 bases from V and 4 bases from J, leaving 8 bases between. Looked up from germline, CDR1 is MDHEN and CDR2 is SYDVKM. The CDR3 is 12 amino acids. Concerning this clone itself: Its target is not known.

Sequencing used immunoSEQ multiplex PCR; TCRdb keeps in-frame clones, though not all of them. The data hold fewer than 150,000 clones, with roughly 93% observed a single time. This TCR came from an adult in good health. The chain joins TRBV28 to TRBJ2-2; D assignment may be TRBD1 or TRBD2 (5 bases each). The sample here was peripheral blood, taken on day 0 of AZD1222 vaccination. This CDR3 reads CASLGTTGELFF. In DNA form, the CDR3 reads TGTGCCAGCTTAGGGACCACCGGGGAGCTGTTTTTT.